This T cell receptor beta chain was identified during a study of T cells in Graves' hyperthyroidism and ophthalmopathy (dated by TCRdb to between 2018 and 2021). Concerning the study at large: Peripheral blood samples were taken at initial diagnosis, before any treatment was given. The paper describes TCR Vbeta CDR3 sequencing of 120 to 150 peripheral blood samples, made up of under 50 ophthalmopathy patients, roughly 72 hyperthyroidism patients and 17 progressor patients. The 90 or so discovery patients were randomly split 7:3 into training and test sets. Following sampling, methimazole starting at 30 mg daily was given to hyperthyroidism patients, and high-dose intravenous methylprednisolone was given to ophthalmopathy patients. Prospective prediction of ophthalmopathy was tested in an independent validation cohort of under 20 hyperthyroidism patients and 15 to 17 patients who later progressed to ophthalmopathy. To identify distinguishing TCR V-J signatures, a discovery cohort of some 100 patients was used, comprising fewer than 45 with Graves' ophthalmopathy and around 60 with stable Graves' hyperthyroidism. The study also compared thyroid tissue and blood T-cell repertoires from roughly 6 Graves' hyperthyroidism patients. The investigation overall reported the following: Sample size was not statistically predetermined, and investigators were not blinded to group allocation. In validation, the model predicted progression to ophthalmopathy with roughly 70% sensitivity and less than 75% specificity, a median of about 6.7 months before onset. Most expanded thyroid clonotypes (frequency above 0.001) were also detected in blood, suggesting blood repertoires may reflect thyroid immune responses. Ophthalmopathy was separated from stable hyperthyroidism by a 13 V-J signature model, with around 90% sensitivity and approximately 81% specificity obtained in cross-validation and 80%/75% obtained in testing.

The TCR beta CDR3 regions were amplified from RNA transcripts. A first-round RT-PCR of the TCR CDR3 used the HTBI primer set with the Qiagen OneStep RT-PCR kit. The libraries were constructed in a second round of multiplex PCR and then size-selected and purified. Paired-end sequencing of the libraries was performed with 100 bp reads on an Illumina HiSeq2000. The study's own analysis went as follows. SOAPnuke was used to process the raw data, removing reads that contained adapters or uncalled bases, had a mean Phred below 15, or lacked an exact match to the constant primer or identifier. COPE v1.2.5 was used to merge high-quality paired reads, and clonotypes were defined as unique nucleotide sequences. MiTCR v1.1 was used to align clonotypes to the IMGT TRBV, TRBD and TRBJ reference segments. The analysis was restricted to V-J combinations with a frequency above 0.0001, which together covered about 99% of the repertoires. A TCS score was defined as the ratio of F50 (clonal expansion) to E x V (chaos), with BLOSUM62-based TCRdist applied between CDR3 peptides within each V-J. Welch's t-statistics and random forest reduced fewer than 600 V-J features to some 14, which were used in a naive Bayes classifier (R e1071). TCRdb applied fastp at Q25 and MiXCR to the public reads, then kept only in-frame beta chains. Every entry covers one CDR3 protein and lists the most common genes and DNA from its rows. TCRdb, rather than the study authors, made the V and J calls. Across this sample there are approximately 400,000 distinct CDR3 sequences, with 19% seen only once. The biggest ten clones account for 3% to 4% of the sample.

Including the terminal cysteine and phenylalanine, the CDR3 comprises 14 residues. The entry retains the CDR3 DNA only, 42 bases that are in frame from base 1. Between the V and J ends, shortened by 10 bases and 0 bases respectively, the junction contains 16 bases. CDR1 and CDR2 were assigned from the germline V gene as MDHEN and SYDVKM. Of note for this clonotype: Its antigen target is currently unknown. Just one base apart from a much larger clone, this may be a read error.

A patient counted as having stable Graves' hyperthyroidism if no progression to ophthalmopathy occurred over 18 months of follow-up. Hyperthyroidism patients were aged 18 to 65 years and newly diagnosed, with disease duration of less than 2 months. The study excluded patients with uncontrolled infections, other autoimmune diseases, pregnancy or lactation. Diagnoses were established on the basis of clinical symptoms, serum thyroxine and TRAb, thyroid ultrasound, and orbital computed tomography. Ficoll-Paque density gradient centrifugation was used to isolate PBMCs from around 10 ml of fresh peripheral blood. Trizol reagent was used to extract total RNA, and RNA quality was then checked on an Agilent 2100 Bioanalyzer.

The sequenced sample was blood. The receptor comes from a woman in her late teens or twenties with Graves' hyperthyroidism. Recombination joined TRBV28 with TRBJ2-7, with the D gene too uncertain to name. The CDR3 in this case is CANTIDLSSYEQYF. The DNA sequence is as follows: TGTGCCAACACCATAGACCTAAGCTCCTACGAGCAGTACTTC.